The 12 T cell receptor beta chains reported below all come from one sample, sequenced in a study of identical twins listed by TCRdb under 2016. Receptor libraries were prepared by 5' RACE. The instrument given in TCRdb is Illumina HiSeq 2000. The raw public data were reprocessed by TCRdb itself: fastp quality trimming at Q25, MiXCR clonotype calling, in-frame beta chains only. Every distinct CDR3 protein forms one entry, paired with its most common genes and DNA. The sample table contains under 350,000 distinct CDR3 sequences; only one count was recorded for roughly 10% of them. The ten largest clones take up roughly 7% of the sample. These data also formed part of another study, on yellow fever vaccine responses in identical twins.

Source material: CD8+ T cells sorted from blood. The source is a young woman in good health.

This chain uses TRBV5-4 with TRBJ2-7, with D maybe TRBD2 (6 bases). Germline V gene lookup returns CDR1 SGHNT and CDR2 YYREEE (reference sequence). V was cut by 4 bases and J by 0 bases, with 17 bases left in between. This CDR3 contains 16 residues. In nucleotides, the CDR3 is TGTGCCAGCAGCGGATCCGGGACCGGGAGCTCCTACGAGCAGTACTTC. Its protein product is CASSGSGTGSSYEQYF.

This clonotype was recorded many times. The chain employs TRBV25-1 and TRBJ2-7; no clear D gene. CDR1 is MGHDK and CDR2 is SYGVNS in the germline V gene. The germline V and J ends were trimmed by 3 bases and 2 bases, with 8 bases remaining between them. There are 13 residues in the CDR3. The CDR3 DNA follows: TGTGCCAGCAGTGACGTTAGAACCTACGAGCAGTACTTC. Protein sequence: CASSDVRTYEQYF.

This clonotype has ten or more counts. The CDR3 region is CASSHGHRGRFTGELFF. The CDR3 region has the DNA TGCGCCAGCAGCCACGGGCACAGGGGGCGTTTTACCGGGGAGCTGTTTTTT. The chain is built from TRBV4-3 and TRBJ2-2; the match to TRBD1 covers 9 bases. Per the germline V gene, CDR1 is LGHNA and CDR2 is YSLEER. Trimming at V came to 3 bases and at J to 5 bases, leaving 10 bases not matched to a gene. This CDR3 comprises 17 residues.

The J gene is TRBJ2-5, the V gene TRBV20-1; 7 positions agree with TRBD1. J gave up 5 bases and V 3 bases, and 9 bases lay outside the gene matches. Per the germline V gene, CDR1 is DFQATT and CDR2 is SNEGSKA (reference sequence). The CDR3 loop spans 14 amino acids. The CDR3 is CSASATGVMETQYF. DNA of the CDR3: TGCAGTGCTAGTGCTACAGGGGTGATGGAGACCCAGTACTTC.

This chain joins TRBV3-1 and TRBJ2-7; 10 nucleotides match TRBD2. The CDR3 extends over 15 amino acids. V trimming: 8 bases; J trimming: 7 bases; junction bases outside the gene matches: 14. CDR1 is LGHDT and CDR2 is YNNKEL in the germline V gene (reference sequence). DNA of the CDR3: TGTGCCAGCCGCCGGGAGCGGGGGGGCTTAGGAGAGCAGTACTTC. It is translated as CASRRERGGLGEQYF.

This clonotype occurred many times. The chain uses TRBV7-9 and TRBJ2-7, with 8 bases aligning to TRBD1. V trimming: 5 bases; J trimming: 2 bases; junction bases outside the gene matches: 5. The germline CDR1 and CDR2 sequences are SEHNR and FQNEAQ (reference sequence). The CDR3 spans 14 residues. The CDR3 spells CASSRRDRPYEQYF. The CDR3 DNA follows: TGTGCCAGCAGCCGCCGGGACAGGCCCTACGAGCAGTACTTC.

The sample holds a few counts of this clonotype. DNA of the CDR3: TGTGCCAGCAGTGACTCGTGGGGGAGCACAGATACGCAGTATTTT. It codes for CASSDSWGSTDTQYF. V and J are TRBV6-4 and TRBJ2-3, with D possibly being TRBD1 or TRBD2 (5 bases each). The germline V gene has CDR1 MRHNA and CDR2 SNTAGT. V lost 0 bases to trimming and J lost 0 bases, with 7 bases between them. The CDR3 runs to 15 residues.

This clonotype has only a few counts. CDR3 region: CSAIIAGGVRTGELFF. The CDR3 DNA reads as TGCAGTGCTATCATAGCGGGAGGCGTCAGGACCGGGGAGCTGTTTTTT. The V gene is TRBV20-1, the J gene TRBJ2-2, with 10 positions matching TRBD2. This CDR3 is built from 16 residues. V dropped 4 bases and J dropped 5; count of bases not matched to a gene: 10. Germline lookup yields CDR1 DFQATT and CDR2 SNEGSKA (reference sequence).

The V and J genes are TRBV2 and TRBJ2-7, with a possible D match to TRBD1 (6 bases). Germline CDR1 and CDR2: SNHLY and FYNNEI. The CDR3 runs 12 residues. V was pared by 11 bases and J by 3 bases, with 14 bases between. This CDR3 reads CAGRTELYEQYF. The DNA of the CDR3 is TGTGCCGGGCGGACAGAGCTCTACGAGCAGTACTTC. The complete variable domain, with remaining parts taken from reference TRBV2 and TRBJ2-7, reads EPEVTQTPSHQVTQMGQEVILRCVPISNHLYFYWYRQILGQKVEFLVSFYNNEISEKSEIFDDQFSVERPDGSNFTLKIRSTKLEDSAMYFCAGRTELYEQYFGPGTRLTVT.

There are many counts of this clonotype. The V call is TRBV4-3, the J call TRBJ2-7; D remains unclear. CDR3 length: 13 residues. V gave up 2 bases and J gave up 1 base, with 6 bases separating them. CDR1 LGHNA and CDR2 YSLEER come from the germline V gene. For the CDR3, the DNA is TGCGCCAGCAGCCAATTTTTATCCTACGAGCAGTACTTC. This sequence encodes CASSQFLSYEQYF.

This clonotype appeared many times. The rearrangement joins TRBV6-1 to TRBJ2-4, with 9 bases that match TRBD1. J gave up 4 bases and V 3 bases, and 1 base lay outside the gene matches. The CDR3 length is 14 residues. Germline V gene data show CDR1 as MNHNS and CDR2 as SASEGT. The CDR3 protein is CASSDGQGKNIQYF. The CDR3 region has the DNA TGTGCCAGCAGTGACGGACAGGGGAAAAACATTCAGTACTTC.

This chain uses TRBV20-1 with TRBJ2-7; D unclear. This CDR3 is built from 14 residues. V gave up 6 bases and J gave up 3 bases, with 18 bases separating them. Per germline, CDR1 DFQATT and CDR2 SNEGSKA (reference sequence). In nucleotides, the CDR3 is TGCAGTGCCAAAAGTCTAACCGGCCTCTACGAGCAGTACTTC. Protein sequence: CSAKSLTGLYEQYF.